This is a list of T cell receptor beta chains from one sample in a study of T cell clonotyping in hematopoietic cell transplantation. The assay was immunoSEQ multiplex PCR, and TCRdb's table has in-frame clones only and misses some. The sample includes approximately 70,000 clones, about 94% seen only once; the top ten take 1.6%. The source material was peripheral blood mononuclear cells. The receptor set was obtained from a man over 45 in good health. Some clones in this sample may be carry-over from other donors' samples. CDR3s include the opening cysteine and the closing phenylalanine or tryptophan.

CDR3,V,J
CASSLPGGTETQYF,TRBV11-2,TRBJ2-5
CASSVGNRNQPQHF,TRBV9,TRBJ1-5
CASSSTDTQYF,TRBV5-1,TRBJ2-3
CASSRDRDTDTQYF,TRBV5-1,TRBJ2-3
CASSPGTGKNIQYF,TRBV5-1,TRBJ2-4
CAIRGGIAGTSYEQYF,TRBV10-3,TRBJ2-7
CASSLGGSAGNEQFF,TRBV11-3,TRBJ2-1
CASSQGRTGGNTIYF,TRBV4-2,TRBJ1-3
CASSVNTGQYNEQFF,TRBV6-1,TRBJ2-1
CASSLDHTDTQYF,TRBV7-8,TRBJ2-3
CASSQSGGPGQGIGYEQYF,TRBV4-1,TRBJ2-7
CASTGGTSRHNEQFF,TRBV6-5,TRBJ2-1
CASSPRLAGGLNTGELFF,TRBV6-4,TRBJ2-2
CASSGMTNEKLFF,TRBV2,TRBJ1-4
CSVEGYLERPRPQHF,TRBV29-1,TRBJ1-5
CASSEYYSSGNTIYF,TRBV25-1,TRBJ1-3
CAIKLTGGSSYEQYF,TRBV10-3,TRBJ2-7
CASSQGQGTYNEQFF,TRBV14,TRBJ2-1
CASSLEAFPQGNEQFF,TRBV5-4,TRBJ2-1
CASSFYSTGELFF,TRBV5-1,TRBJ2-2
CASSENSWGYTF,TRBV6-1,TRBJ1-2
CASSQAQGDTEAFF,TRBV4-3,TRBJ1-1
CASSRQGATYEQYF,TRBV6-5,TRBJ2-7
CASTPSGQLSGANVLTF,TRBV28,TRBJ2-6
CASRPYREGNEKLFF,TRBV6-6,TRBJ1-4
CASSQEGTSGPSTDTQYF,TRBV4-2,TRBJ2-3
CASSHLPGLAGVSDGELFF,TRBV4-2,TRBJ2-2
CSALRQGEQFF,TRBV20-1,TRBJ2-1
CASSEHQDTEAFF,TRBV6-1,TRBJ1-1
CASNSRQPTYEQYF,TRBV5-6,TRBJ2-7
CASSFVLADYNEQFF,TRBV5-1,TRBJ2-1
CASSIGSGTGNGYTF,TRBV6-1,TRBJ1-2
CASSEAGSNYGYTF,TRBV25-1,TRBJ1-2
CASSLNLVSTQYF,TRBV7-2,TRBJ2-3
CASKGRTGNEKLFF,TRBV6-5,TRBJ1-4
CASSLKNSPNTQYF,TRBV7-2,TRBJ2-3
CASSPAVSGSPGGELFF,TRBV9,TRBJ2-2
CASSDYTIYF,TRBV28,TRBJ1-3
CASSQDLRVGELFF,TRBV4-2,TRBJ2-2
CASSLVSGVRETQYF,TRBV5-6,TRBJ2-5
CASSLRVGVNTEAFF,TRBV5-8,TRBJ1-1
CASSLQVTETQYF,TRBV7-9,TRBJ2-5
CASSQETSGSSEQYF,TRBV4-2,TRBJ2-7
CASSGGTLDQPQHF,TRBV6-6,TRBJ1-5
CASSEPWKPAYEQYF,TRBV6-1,TRBJ2-7
CASSYYAGTGELFF,TRBV6-6,TRBJ2-2
CASSRGGPRYPTGELFF,TRBV19,TRBJ2-2
CASSLMGAESVYTIYF,TRBV5-6,TRBJ1-3
CASSQDHYLYEQYF,TRBV4-3,TRBJ2-7
CASTGPATNEKLFF,TRBV19,TRBJ1-4
CASSQSPGSLYEQYF,TRBV5-1,TRBJ2-7
CASSLEAGIRYEQYF,TRBV9,TRBJ2-7
CASCRRGGLTDTQYF,TRBV28,TRBJ2-3
CASSLQGYTEAFF,TRBV14,TRBJ1-1
CASSYGGSNQPQHF,TRBV6-6,TRBJ1-5
CASSFGDNYSYEQYF,TRBV28,TRBJ2-7
CASSQDLTGPNTEAFF,TRBV14,TRBJ1-1
CASGGGNQPQHF,TRBV6-6,TRBJ1-5
CASSVVGVHEKLFF,TRBV11-2,TRBJ1-4
CASRGDRSTYEQYF,TRBV5-4,TRBJ2-7